Sequencing of this T cell receptor beta chain was carried out in a study of T cell repertoires in cytomegalovirus infection. Study-wide background: Matching HLA type and CMV infection were both indicated by public TCR beta signatures. Whole-study findings and limits: Carriers of CMV plus the relevant HLA were identified by cumulative public TCR beta family frequency. It was HLA-C-restricted CMV-specific TCR beta clonotypes that dominated the response ex vivo.

Via MiXCR, TCRdb re-called the reads, giving one row per CDR3 protein. The sample consists of around 530,000 distinct CDR3 sequences, about a quarter of them appearing once. In its sample, this clonotype was seen many times. Its specificity is not known. Sequenced sample: PBMCs. The sequence derives from a human donor in good health (CMV status not recorded). Some clones in this sample may be carry-over from other donors' samples.

The CDR3 DNA sequence: TGTGCCAGCAGCTTAGCGGCGAGAGGCAGGAGCACAGATACGCAGTATTTT. Translation gives CASSLAARGRSTDTQYF. The rearrangement uses TRBV7-8 and TRBJ2-3; D remains unclear. Trimming took 0 bases from V and 0 from J, leaving 13 bases between them. Germline assignment: CDR1 SGHVS and CDR2 FQNEAQ. The CDR3 spans 17 residues.